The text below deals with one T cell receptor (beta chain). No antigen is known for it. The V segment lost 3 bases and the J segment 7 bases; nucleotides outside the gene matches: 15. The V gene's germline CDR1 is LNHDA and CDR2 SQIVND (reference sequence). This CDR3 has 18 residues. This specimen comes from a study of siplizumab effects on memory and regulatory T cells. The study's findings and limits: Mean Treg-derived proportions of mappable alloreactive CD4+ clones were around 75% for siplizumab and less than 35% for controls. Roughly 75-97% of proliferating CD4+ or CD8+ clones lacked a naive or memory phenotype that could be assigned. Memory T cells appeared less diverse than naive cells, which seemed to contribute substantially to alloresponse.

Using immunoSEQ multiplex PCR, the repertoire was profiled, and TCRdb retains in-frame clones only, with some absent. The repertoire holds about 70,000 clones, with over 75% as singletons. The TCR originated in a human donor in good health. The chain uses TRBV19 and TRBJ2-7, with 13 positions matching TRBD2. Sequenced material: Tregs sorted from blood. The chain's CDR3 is CASSIQFGGTSGKREQYF. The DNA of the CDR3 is TGTGCCAGTAGTATCCAATTTGGGGGGACTAGCGGGAAGCGGGAGCAGTACTTC.